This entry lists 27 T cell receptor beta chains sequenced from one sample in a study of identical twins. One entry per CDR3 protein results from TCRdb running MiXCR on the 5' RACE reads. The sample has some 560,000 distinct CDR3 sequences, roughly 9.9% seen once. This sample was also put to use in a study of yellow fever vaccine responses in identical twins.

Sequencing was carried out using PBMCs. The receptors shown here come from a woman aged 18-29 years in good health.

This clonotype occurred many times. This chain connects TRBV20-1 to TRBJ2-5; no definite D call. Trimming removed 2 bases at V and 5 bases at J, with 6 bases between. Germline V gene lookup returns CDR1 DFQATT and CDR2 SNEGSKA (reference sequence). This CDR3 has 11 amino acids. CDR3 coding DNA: TGCAGTGCTAGACTAGTCGAGACCCAGTACTTC. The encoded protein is CSARLVETQYF.

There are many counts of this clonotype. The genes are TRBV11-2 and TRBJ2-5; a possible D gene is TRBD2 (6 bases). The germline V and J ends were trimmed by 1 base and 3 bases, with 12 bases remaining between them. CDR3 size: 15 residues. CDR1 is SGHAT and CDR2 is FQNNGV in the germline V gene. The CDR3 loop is CASSLVFAGKETQYF. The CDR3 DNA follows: TGTGCCAGCAGCTTAGTCTTCGCGGGGAAAGAGACCCAGTACTTC. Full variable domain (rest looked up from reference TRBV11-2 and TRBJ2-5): EAGVAQSPRYKIIEKRQSVAFWCNPISGHATLYWYQQILGQGPKLLIQFQNNGVVDDSQLPKDRFSAERLKGVDSTLKIQPAKLEDSAVYLCASSLVFAGKETQYFGPGTRLLVL.

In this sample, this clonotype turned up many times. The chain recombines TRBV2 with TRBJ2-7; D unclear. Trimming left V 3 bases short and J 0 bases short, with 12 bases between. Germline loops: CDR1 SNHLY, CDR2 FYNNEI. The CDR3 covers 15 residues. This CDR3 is CASSDLTVSSYEQYF. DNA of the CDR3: TGTGCCAGCAGTGACCTGACGGTCAGCTCCTACGAGCAGTACTTC.

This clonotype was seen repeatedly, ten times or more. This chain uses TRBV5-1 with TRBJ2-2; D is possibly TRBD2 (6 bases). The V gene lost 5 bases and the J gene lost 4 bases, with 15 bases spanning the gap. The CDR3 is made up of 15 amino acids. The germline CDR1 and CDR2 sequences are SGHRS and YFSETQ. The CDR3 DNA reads TGCGCCAGCAGGGGGGGAGTGCCAACCACCGGGGAGCTGTTTTTT. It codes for CASRGGVPTTGELFF.

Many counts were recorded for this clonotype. The CDR3 loop is CASSFRGGTNTGELFF. CDR3 bases: TGTGCCAGCAGTTTTCGGGGGGGGACGAACACCGGGGAGCTGTTTTTT. J is TRBJ2-2 and V is TRBV12-3 or TRBV12-4, with 8 bases that match TRBD2. The CDR3 consists of 16 residues. V lost 3 bases and J lost 0; bases outside the gene matches: 3.

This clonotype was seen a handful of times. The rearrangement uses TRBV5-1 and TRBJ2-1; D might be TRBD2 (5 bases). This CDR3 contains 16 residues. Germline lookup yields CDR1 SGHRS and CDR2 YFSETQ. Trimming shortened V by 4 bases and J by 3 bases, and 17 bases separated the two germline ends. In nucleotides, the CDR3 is TGCGCCAGCAGCCTGGAAGCCGGCGGGTACTACAATGAGCAGTTCTTC. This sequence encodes CASSLEAGGYYNEQFF.

This chain's CDR3 is CASSTGRLREAFF. In DNA, the CDR3 is TGTGCCAGCAGCACCGGGAGACTCAGAGAAGCTTTCTTT. This chain uses TRBV6-1 with TRBJ1-1; D unresolved. The CDR3 is 13 amino acids. The germline gives CDR1 MNHNS, CDR2 SASEGT. V gave up 6 bases and J gave up 8 bases, with 16 bases separating them.

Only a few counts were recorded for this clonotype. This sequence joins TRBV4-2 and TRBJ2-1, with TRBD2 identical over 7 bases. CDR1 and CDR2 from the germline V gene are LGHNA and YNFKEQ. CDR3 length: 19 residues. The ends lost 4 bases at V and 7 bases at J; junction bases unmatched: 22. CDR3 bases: TGTGCCAGCAGCCCCCGTGTCAGCGGGACCCATTCCTCTGGTAATGAGCAGTTCTTC. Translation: CASSPRVSGTHSSGNEQFF.

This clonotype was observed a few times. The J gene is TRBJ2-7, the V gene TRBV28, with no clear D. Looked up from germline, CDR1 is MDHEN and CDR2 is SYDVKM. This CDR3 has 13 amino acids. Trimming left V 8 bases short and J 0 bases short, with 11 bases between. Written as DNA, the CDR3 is TGTGCCAGCCGTAAGGCAGACTCCTACGAGCAGTACTTC. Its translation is CASRKADSYEQYF.

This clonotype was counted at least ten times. CDR3 loop: CASSLAGGYQFF. For the CDR3, the DNA is TGTGCCAGCAGTTTAGCGGGAGGATACCAGTTCTTC. V gene TRBV12-3 or TRBV12-4 combines with J gene TRBJ2-1, with a weak D call TRBD2 (6 bases). Trimming removed 0 bases at V and 13 bases at J, with 10 bases between. The length of the CDR3 is 12 residues.

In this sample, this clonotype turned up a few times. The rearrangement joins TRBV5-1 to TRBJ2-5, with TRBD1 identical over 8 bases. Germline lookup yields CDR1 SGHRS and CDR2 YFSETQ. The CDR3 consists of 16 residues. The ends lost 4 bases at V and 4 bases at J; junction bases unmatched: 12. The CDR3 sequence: CASSPVPTGVRETQYF. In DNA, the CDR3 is TGCGCCAGCAGCCCGGTCCCGACAGGGGTTCGAGAGACCCAGTACTTC.

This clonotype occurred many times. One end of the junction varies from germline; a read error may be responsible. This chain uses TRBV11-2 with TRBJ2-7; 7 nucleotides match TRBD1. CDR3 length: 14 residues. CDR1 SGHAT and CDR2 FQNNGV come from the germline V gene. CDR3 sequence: CASSLDRATYEQYF. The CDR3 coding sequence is TGTGCCAGCAGCCTAGACAGGGCTACCTACGAGCAGTACTTC.

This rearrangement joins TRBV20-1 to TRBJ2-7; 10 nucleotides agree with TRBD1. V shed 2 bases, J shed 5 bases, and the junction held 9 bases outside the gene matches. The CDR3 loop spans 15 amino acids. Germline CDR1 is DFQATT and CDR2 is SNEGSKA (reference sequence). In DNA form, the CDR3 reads TGCAGTGCTAGATCAATGACAGGGGGCATCGACGAGCAGTACTTC. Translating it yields CSARSMTGGIDEQYF.

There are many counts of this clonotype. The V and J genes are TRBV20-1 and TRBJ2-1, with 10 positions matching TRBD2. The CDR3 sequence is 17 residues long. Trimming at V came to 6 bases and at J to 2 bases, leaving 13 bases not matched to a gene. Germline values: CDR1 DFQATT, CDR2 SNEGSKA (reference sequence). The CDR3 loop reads CSAAPLGLAKPYNEQFF. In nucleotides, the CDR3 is TGCAGTGCAGCCCCATTGGGACTAGCGAAACCCTACAATGAGCAGTTCTTC.

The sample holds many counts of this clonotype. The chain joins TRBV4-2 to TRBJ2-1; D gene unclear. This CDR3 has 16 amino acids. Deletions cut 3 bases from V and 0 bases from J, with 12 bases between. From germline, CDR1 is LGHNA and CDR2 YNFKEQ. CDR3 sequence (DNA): TGTGCCAGCAGCCATATTCTTATAAGCTCCTACAATGAGCAGTTCTTC. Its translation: CASSHILISSYNEQFF.

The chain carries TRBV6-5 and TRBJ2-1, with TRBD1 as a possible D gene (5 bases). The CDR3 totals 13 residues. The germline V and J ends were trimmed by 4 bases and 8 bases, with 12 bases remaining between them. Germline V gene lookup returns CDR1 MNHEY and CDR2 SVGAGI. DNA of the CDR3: TGTGCCAGCAGTTTCAGGGTTGAGGATGAGCAGTTCTTC. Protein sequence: CASSFRVEDEQFF.

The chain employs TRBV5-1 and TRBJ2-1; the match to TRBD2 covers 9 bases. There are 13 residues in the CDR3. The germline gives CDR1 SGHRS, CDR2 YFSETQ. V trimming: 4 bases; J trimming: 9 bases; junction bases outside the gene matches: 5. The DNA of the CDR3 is TGCGCCAGCAGCATGACTAGCGGACGTGAGCAGTTCTTC. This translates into CASSMTSGREQFF.

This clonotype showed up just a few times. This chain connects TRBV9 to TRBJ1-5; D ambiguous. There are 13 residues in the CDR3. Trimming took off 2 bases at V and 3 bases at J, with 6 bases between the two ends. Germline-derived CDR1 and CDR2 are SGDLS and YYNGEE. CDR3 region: CASSVGPNQPQHF. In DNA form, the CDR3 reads TGTGCCAGCAGCGTGGGTCCCAATCAGCCCCAGCATTTT. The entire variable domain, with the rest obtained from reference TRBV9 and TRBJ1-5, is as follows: DSGVTQTPKHLITATGQRVTLRCSPRSGDLSVYWYQQSLDQGLQFLIQYYNGEERAKGNILERFSAQQFPDLHSELNLSSLELGDSALYFCASSVGPNQPQHFGDGTRLSIL.

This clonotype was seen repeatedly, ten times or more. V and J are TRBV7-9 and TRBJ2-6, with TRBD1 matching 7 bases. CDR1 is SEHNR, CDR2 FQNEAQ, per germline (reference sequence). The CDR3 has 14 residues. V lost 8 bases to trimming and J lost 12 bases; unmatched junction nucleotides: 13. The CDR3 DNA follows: TGTGCCAGCGCAGGGGGACGTGGTTGGGCCGTCCTGACTTTC. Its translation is CASAGGRGWAVLTF.

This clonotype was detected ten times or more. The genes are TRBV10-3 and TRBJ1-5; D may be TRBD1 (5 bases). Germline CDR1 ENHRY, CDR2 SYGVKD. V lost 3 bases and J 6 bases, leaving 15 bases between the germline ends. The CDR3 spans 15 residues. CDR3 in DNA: TGTGCCATCAGTGATATTCGGAGCAGGGTTCAGCCCCAGCATTTT. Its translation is CAISDIRSRVQPQHF.

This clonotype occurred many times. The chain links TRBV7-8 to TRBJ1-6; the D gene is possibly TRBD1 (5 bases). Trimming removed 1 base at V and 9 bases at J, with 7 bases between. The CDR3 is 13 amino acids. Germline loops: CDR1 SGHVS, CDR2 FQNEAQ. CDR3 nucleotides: TGTGCCAGCAGCTTAGGGGGGGGTTCACCCCTCCACTTT. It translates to CASSLGGGSPLHF.

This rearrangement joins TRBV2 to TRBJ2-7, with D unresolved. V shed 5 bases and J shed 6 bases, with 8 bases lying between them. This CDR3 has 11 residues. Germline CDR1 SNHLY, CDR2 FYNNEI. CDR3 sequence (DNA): TGTGCCAGCAGTCCCCGTCCCGAGCAGTACTTC. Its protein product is CASSPRPEQYF.

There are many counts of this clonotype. The chain's CDR3 is CSASHRGGGTDTQYF. The CDR3 DNA follows: TGCAGCGCCTCCCACCGAGGTGGTGGCACAGATACGCAGTATTTT. The gene calls are TRBV29-1 and TRBJ2-3; D not resolved. There are 15 residues in the CDR3. The germline gives CDR1 SQVTM, CDR2 ANQGSEA. V lost 7 bases, J lost 1 base, and 18 bases lay in between.

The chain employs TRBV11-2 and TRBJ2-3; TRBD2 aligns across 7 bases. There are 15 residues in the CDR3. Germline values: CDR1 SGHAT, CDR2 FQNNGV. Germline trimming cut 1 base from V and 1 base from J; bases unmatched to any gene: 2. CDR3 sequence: CASSLAGRGTDTQYF. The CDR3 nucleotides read TGTGCCAGCAGCTTAGCGGGGAGGGGCACAGATACGCAGTATTTT. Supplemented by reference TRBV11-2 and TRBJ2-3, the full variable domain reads EAGVAQSPRYKIIEKRQSVAFWCNPISGHATLYWYQQILGQGPKLLIQFQNNGVVDDSQLPKDRFSAERLKGVDSTLKIQPAKLEDSAVYLCASSLAGRGTDTQYFGPGTRLTVL.

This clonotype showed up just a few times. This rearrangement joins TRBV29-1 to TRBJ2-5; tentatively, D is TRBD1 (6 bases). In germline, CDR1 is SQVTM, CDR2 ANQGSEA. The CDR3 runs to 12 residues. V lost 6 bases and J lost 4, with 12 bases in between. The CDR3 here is CSVDRFGETQYF. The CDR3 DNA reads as TGCAGCGTCGACAGGTTTGGAGAGACCCAGTACTTC.

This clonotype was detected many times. CDR3: CSAGGTYNEQFF. CDR3 coding DNA: TGCAGTGCTGGGGGCACCTACAATGAGCAGTTCTTC. The V call is TRBV20-1, the J call TRBJ2-1; D possibly corresponds to TRBD1 (6 bases). CDR1 DFQATT and CDR2 SNEGSKA come from the germline V gene (reference sequence). The CDR3 contains 12 residues. V lost 5 bases and J lost 2, with 7 bases in between.

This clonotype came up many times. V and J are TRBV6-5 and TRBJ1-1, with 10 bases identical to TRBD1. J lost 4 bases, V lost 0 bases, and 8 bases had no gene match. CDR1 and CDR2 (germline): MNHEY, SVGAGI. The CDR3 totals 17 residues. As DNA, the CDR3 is TGTGCCAGCAGTTACTCATCCGGACAGGGGGGTGGCACTGAAGCTTTCTTT. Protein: CASSYSSGQGGGTEAFF.